Each of the 30 T cell receptor beta chains below was sequenced from the same sample in a study of CD8 T cells in ankylosing spondylitis. Findings and caveats of the study: A TCR beta motif made of under 10 highly homologous variants seemed typical of ankylosing spondylitis blood.

These TCRs are of unknown antigen specificity. From the 5' RACE reads, TCRdb called clonotypes with MiXCR, one entry per CDR3 protein. The table includes 700,000 to 850,000 distinct CDR3 sequences, approximately 12% detected once. The sample comprised blood, either unsorted or a sorted T cell fraction (not recorded which). These receptor sequences come from a male donor with ankylosing spondylitis.

The chain couples TRBV30 to TRBJ2-7; 11 bases match TRBD1. The CDR3 spans 13 residues. Germline V CDR1 and CDR2: GTSNPN, SVGIG (reference sequence). Unmatched junction bases numbered 4, after V lost 3 bases and J lost 6 bases. The chain's CDR3 is CAWSGQGAAEQYF. The CDR3 DNA follows: TGTGCCTGGAGCGGACAGGGGGCAGCCGAGCAGTACTTC. The full variable domain, in which reference TRBV30 and TRBJ2-7 provide the parts outside the CDR3, is SQTIHQWPATLVQPVGSPLSLECTVEGTSNPNLYWYRQAAGRGLQLLFYSVGIGQISSEVPQNLSASRPQDRQFILSSKKLLLSDSGFYLCAWSGQGAAEQYFGPGTRLTVT.

In this sample, this clonotype turned up a few times. V is TRBV12-3 or TRBV12-4 and J is TRBJ1-5; possible D gene TRBD1, 6 bases. Trimming took 6 bases from V and 9 from J, leaving 15 bases between them. The CDR3 is made up of 13 amino acids. For the CDR3, the DNA is TGTGCCAGCAGCCCCAGGGGAATTATGCCCCAGCATTTT. The encoded protein is CASSPRGIMPQHF.

The gene calls are TRBV5-1 and TRBJ2-1; 10 bases map to TRBD2. The J segment lost 2 bases and the V segment lost 0 bases, leaving 8 bases of the junction unmatched. The CDR3 totals 18 residues. The germline V gene has CDR1 SGHRS and CDR2 YFSETQ. In nucleotides, the CDR3 is TGCGCCAGCAGCTTGGCTCTAGCGGGGGACCTGGCCTACAATGAGCAGTTCTTC. Protein sequence: CASSLALAGDLAYNEQFF.

This clonotype was picked up a small number of times. The chain is built from TRBV5-1 and TRBJ2-1, with a tentative D call TRBD2 (5 bases). V was shortened by 0 bases and J by 7 bases, with 14 bases between the two germline ends. The CDR3 contains 15 residues. CDR1 is SGHRS, CDR2 YFSETQ, per germline. The CDR3 reads CASSLVAQTGNEQFF. The CDR3 coding sequence is TGCGCCAGCAGCTTGGTCGCCCAGACGGGGAATGAGCAGTTCTTC.

This clonotype has a handful of counts. V and J are TRBV12-3 or TRBV12-4 and TRBJ1-1; D is ambiguous. V dropped 3 bases and J dropped 1 base, with 9 bases sitting between them. The CDR3 contains 14 residues. CDR3 sequence: CASSFRVPNTEAFF. CDR3 nucleotides: TGTGCCAGCAGTTTCAGAGTACCGAACACTGAAGCTTTCTTT.

The V and J genes are TRBV7-2 and TRBJ1-1, with D uncertain. Trimming took 4 bases from V and 11 from J, leaving 11 bases between them. CDR3 length: 11 residues. Germline V gene data show CDR1 as SGHTA and CDR2 as FQGNSA. For the CDR3, the DNA is TGTGCCAGCAGCTCCGGACGGACGGCTTTCTTT. Protein: CASSSGRTAFF.

V gene TRBV12-3 or TRBV12-4 combines with J gene TRBJ1-6; D may be TRBD1 (5 bases). Trimming stripped 2 bases from V and 10 bases from J, with 12 bases between. This CDR3 comprises 14 residues. Here the CDR3 DNA reads TGTGCCAGCAGTTTACTTAGGGGTAACTCACCCCTCCACTTT. This sequence encodes CASSLLRGNSPLHF.

This clonotype was picked up a small number of times. This sequence joins TRBV5-1 and TRBJ1-2, with 9 bases aligning to TRBD1. Trimming removed 4 bases from V and 7 bases from J; junction bases left unmatched: 11. CDR3 length: 15 residues. CDR1 SGHRS and CDR2 YFSETQ come from the germline V gene. CDR3 coding DNA: TGCGCCAGCAGCGCGGACAGGGGTAGTTATAGTGGCTACACCTTC. Amino acid sequence: CASSADRGSYSGYTF.

This clonotype was observed at least ten times. The chain couples TRBV18 to TRBJ2-7, with TRBD2 matching over 7 bases. V lost 2 bases and J lost 0; bases outside the gene matches: 4. Germline assignment: CDR1 KGHSH and CDR2 LQKENI. This CDR3 spans 15 amino acids. The CDR3 protein is CASSPIREDSYEQYF. CDR3 in DNA: TGTGCCAGCTCACCAATCCGGGAGGACTCCTACGAGCAGTACTTC. Combining the CDR3 with reference TRBV18 and TRBJ2-7 gives the whole variable domain NAGVMQNPRHLVRRRGQEARLRCSPMKGHSHVYWYRQLPEEGLKFMVYLQKENIIDESGMPKERFSAEFPKEGPSILRIQQVVRGDSAAYFCASSPIREDSYEQYFGPGTRLTVT.

The chain couples TRBV5-1 to TRBJ1-1; D may be TRBD1 (5 bases). The CDR3 is 14 residues long. Germline V gene sequence: CDR1 SGHRS, CDR2 YFSETQ. V dropped 4 bases and J dropped 11 bases, with 21 bases sitting between them. Written as DNA, the CDR3 is TGCGCCAGCAGCCCCCAGCTAGCGGGGACCCAGGCTTTCTTT. This gives the protein CASSPQLAGTQAFF.

This clonotype was counted between two and nine times. The CDR3 loop reads CASSLQQQSTDTQYF. The CDR3 region has the DNA TGTGCCAGCAGCTTGCAACAGCAAAGCACAGATACGCAGTATTTT. V and J are TRBV7-2 and TRBJ2-3; D gene uncertain. V lost 3 bases and J 0 bases, leaving 10 bases between the germline ends. This CDR3 is 15 amino acids long. Per the germline V gene, CDR1 is SGHTA and CDR2 is FQGNSA.

The chain links TRBV7-3 to TRBJ1-3; D is ambiguous. Deletions cut 5 bases from V and 0 bases from J, with 5 bases between. The germline V gene encodes CDR1 SGHTA and CDR2 FQGTGA. The CDR3 has 13 residues. The CDR3: CASSPDSGNTIYF. The CDR3 nucleotides read TGTGCCAGCAGCCCGGACTCTGGAAACACCATATATTTT. Using reference TRBV7-3 and TRBJ1-3 for the parts outside the CDR3, the full variable domain is GAGVSQTPSNKVTEKGKYVELRCDPISGHTALYWYRQSLGQGPEFLIYFQGTGAADDSGLPNDRFFAVRPEGSVSTLKIQRTERGDSAVYLCASSPDSGNTIYFGEGSWLTVV.

The V call is TRBV29-1, the J call TRBJ2-3; TRBD2 agrees at 12 bases. Germline assignment: CDR1 SQVTM and CDR2 ANQGSEA. The CDR3 length is 15 residues. V lost 6 bases and J lost 2; bases outside the gene matches: 6. CDR3 bases: TGCAGCGTGCTCGGACTAGCGGGGCCCACAGATACGCAGTATTTT. Amino acids: CSVLGLAGPTDTQYF.

This chain uses TRBV29-1 with TRBJ1-1, with D possibly matching TRBD1 (6 bases). Trimming removed 3 bases at V and 1 base at J, with 12 bases between. CDR1 SQVTM and CDR2 ANQGSEA come from the germline V gene. CDR3 length: 14 residues. The CDR3 protein is CSVEVQGRNTEAFF. CDR3 bases: TGCAGCGTTGAGGTACAGGGTAGGAACACTGAAGCTTTCTTT.

The rearrangement links TRBV7-9 to TRBJ1-1; D is undetermined. Germline V gene lookup returns CDR1 SEHNR and CDR2 FQNEAQ (reference sequence). The CDR3 is 14 residues long. Trimming stripped 5 bases from V and 1 base from J, with 11 bases between. Written as DNA, the CDR3 is TGTGCCAGCAGCCACGGACTGAGGAACACTGAAGCTTTCTTT. Its protein is CASSHGLRNTEAFF. The variable domain in full, with the rest retrieved from reference TRBV7-9 and TRBJ1-1, is DTGVSQNPRHKITKRGQNVTFRCDPISEHNRLYWYRQTLGQGPEFLTYFQNEAQLEKSRLLSDRFSAERPKGSFSTLEIQRTEQGDSAMYLCASSHGLRNTEAFFGQGTRLTVV.

This chain uses TRBV4-3 with TRBJ2-7, with D perhaps matching TRBD2 (5 bases). The length of the CDR3 is 15 residues. Trimming removed 3 bases at V and 0 bases at J, with 12 bases between. CDR1 is LGHNA and CDR2 is YSLEER in the germline V gene. In DNA, the CDR3 is TGCGCCAGCAGCCAGAGACTAACCCCCTCCTACGAGCAGTACTTC. Translating gives CASSQRLTPSYEQYF.

This clonotype was observed many times. The V call is TRBV18, the J call TRBJ1-5, with D tentatively TRBD1 (5 bases). Germline V gene lookup returns CDR1 KGHSH and CDR2 LQKENI. The germline V and J ends were trimmed by 3 bases and 1 base, with 10 bases remaining between them. The CDR3 has 15 amino acids. As DNA, the CDR3 is TGTGCCAGCTCACCTTCCGGGGCGAGCAATCAGCCCCAGCATTTT. Protein: CASSPSGASNQPQHF.

This clonotype appeared many times. V is TRBV29-1 and J is TRBJ2-1; 10 positions match TRBD2. The CDR3 covers 13 residues. Germline-derived CDR1 and CDR2 are SQVTM and ANQGSEA. J was trimmed by 10 bases and V by 6 bases; bases with no gene match: 9. The CDR3 is CSVAASGGQEQFF. The CDR3, as DNA: TGCAGCGTGGCAGCTAGCGGGGGCCAAGAGCAGTTCTTC.

In its sample, this clonotype was seen a few times. The V call is TRBV5-1, the J call TRBJ2-1; 8 bases match TRBD1. CDR1 and CDR2 (germline): SGHRS, YFSETQ. The CDR3 has 14 amino acids. The junction had 7 bases not matched to a gene; V was cut back by 3 bases and J by 8 bases. CDR3 residues: CASSSSSGGYEQFF. DNA of the CDR3: TGCGCCAGCAGCTCATCCTCAGGGGGCTATGAGCAGTTCTTC. Using reference TRBV5-1 and TRBJ2-1 for the parts outside the CDR3, the full variable domain is KAGVTQTPRYLIKTRGQQVTLSCSPISGHRSVSWYQQTPGQGLQFLFEYFSETQRNKGNFPGRFSGRQFSNSRSEMNVSTLELGDSALYLCASSSSSGGYEQFFGPGTRLTVL.

The V call is TRBV24-1, the J call TRBJ2-1; 11 positions agree with TRBD2. Germline V gene lookup returns CDR1 KGHDR and CDR2 SFDVKD. This CDR3 spans 14 amino acids. Trimming removed 3 bases from V and 13 bases from J; junction bases left unmatched: 7. The CDR3 loop reads CATSDPGLAGHQFF. DNA of the CDR3: TGTGCCACCAGTGATCCCGGACTAGCGGGCCACCAGTTCTTC.

The chain couples TRBV20-1 to TRBJ2-1; TRBD2 agrees at 15 bases. CDR3 length: 14 amino acids. The V segment lost 3 bases and the J segment 9 bases; nucleotides outside the gene matches: 3. Germline-derived CDR1 and CDR2 are DFQATT and SNEGSKA (reference sequence). CDR3 DNA: TGCAGTGCTAGGGGACTAGCGGGGGGTCGTGAGCAGTTCTTC. Its translation is CSARGLAGGREQFF.

The chain links TRBV4-1 to TRBJ2-1; TRBD2 agrees at 8 bases. Losses at the gene ends were 2 bases for V and 4 bases for J; bases not matched to a gene: 7. Per germline, CDR1 MGHRA and CDR2 YSYEKL. The length of the CDR3 is 16 residues. The CDR3 loop is CASSQKWSGGYNEQFF. CDR3 sequence (DNA): TGCGCCAGCAGCCAAAAATGGTCGGGGGGGTACAATGAGCAGTTCTTC.

This clonotype was observed many times. This rearrangement joins TRBV6-1 to TRBJ1-4; no firm D call. Looked up from germline, CDR1 is MNHNS and CDR2 is SASEGT. The CDR3 totals 15 residues. Between the trimmed V and J ends, which lost 5 bases and 0 bases, there was a span of 10 bases. CDR3 protein: CASSPGRATNEKLFF. In DNA, the CDR3 is TGTGCCAGCAGTCCTGGACGGGCAACTAATGAAAAACTGTTTTTT.

The gene calls are TRBV7-9 and TRBJ2-1; either TRBD1 or TRBD2 may fit D (5 bases each). This CDR3 region has 15 residues. CDR1 is SEHNR and CDR2 is FQNEAQ in the germline V gene (reference sequence). With 5 bases removed from V and 1 base from J, the gap between germline ends came to 12 bases. CDR3 bases: TGTGCCAGCAGCGGGGACCTGAAGTCCTACAATGAGCAGTTCTTC. Protein product: CASSGDLKSYNEQFF.

This clonotype has only a few counts. The rearrangement uses TRBV7-2 and TRBJ1-5, with a weak D call TRBD1 (5 bases). The V gene's germline CDR1 is SGHTA and CDR2 FQGNSA. The CDR3 is 14 amino acids. Trimming took 6 bases from V and 10 from J, leaving 19 bases between them. The CDR3 spells CASSSYRGLGPQHF. The CDR3 DNA reads as TGTGCCAGCAGTTCCTATAGGGGTCTTGGACCCCAGCATTTT.

The V and J genes are TRBV5-1 and TRBJ2-7, with TRBD1 identical over 7 bases. V dropped 0 bases and J dropped 4; count of bases not matched to a gene: 10. Germline V lookup: CDR1 SGHRS, CDR2 YFSETQ. This CDR3 region has 16 residues. The CDR3 region has the DNA TGCGCCAGCAGCTTGGTTGAAGGGGGCAGTTATTACGAGCAGTACTTC. It encodes CASSLVEGGSYYEQYF.

This clonotype was seen at least ten times. J is TRBJ1-5 and V is TRBV12-3 or TRBV12-4; a possible D gene is TRBD1 (5 bases). Trimming took off 2 bases at V and 8 bases at J, with 13 bases between the two ends. The CDR3 covers 14 residues. The CDR3 region is CASSLWQGYKPQHF. The CDR3 DNA reads TGTGCCAGCAGTTTATGGCAGGGATATAAGCCCCAGCATTTT.

This clonotype occurred a few times. The chain carries TRBV20-1 and TRBJ2-1; D perhaps matches TRBD2 (5 bases). CDR1 is DFQATT and CDR2 is SNEGSKA in the germline V gene (reference sequence). Trimming removed 0 bases at V and 4 bases at J, with 16 bases between. CDR3 length: 16 amino acids. The CDR3 protein is CSARDPSPTPYNEQFF. CDR3 coding DNA: TGCAGTGCTAGAGATCCTAGCCCCACGCCTTACAATGAGCAGTTCTTC.

Worth noting for this clonotype: One junction end does not reproduce the germline sequence, and a read error may be involved. V usage is TRBV20-1 and J usage is TRBJ1-5; unclear D gene. Germline loops: CDR1 DFQATT, CDR2 SNEGSKA (reference sequence). This CDR3 is 14 amino acids long. CDR3 amino acids: CSARAPTGNQPQHF. In DNA form, the CDR3 reads TGCAGTGCCAGAGCGCCTACGGGGAATCAGCCCCAGCATTTT.

The chain carries TRBV6-2 or TRBV6-3 and TRBJ1-2; no clear D gene. V was clipped by 2 bases and J by 3 bases, with 7 bases between them. The CDR3 has 13 amino acids. Per the germline V gene, CDR1 is MNHEY and CDR2 is SVGEGT. In nucleotides, the CDR3 is TGTGCCAGCAGTTACCCCCGGGACTATGGCTACACCTTC. Protein: CASSYPRDYGYTF.